Here is one TCR beta chain with its context. This clone's antigen is unknown. No much larger clone exists at a distance of one base, and base qualities are not known. This sample was taken from a study of beta chain features in type 1 diabetes (dated by TCRdb to between 2018 and 2020). As for the study more broadly: No differences in mean age, gender distribution, total cell number or subset yield were found between patients and healthy donors. A total of around 110,000,000 sorted cells were examined across all samples, and a strong correlation was observed between cell number per subset and RNA yield. In the study, TCRB repertoires of sorted circulating CD4+ T cell subsets from recently diagnosed type 1 diabetes patients were compared with those of matched healthy donors. Whereas all 30 or so donors provided naive and central memory subsets, regulatory and stem cell-like memory subsets were isolated from just 8 patients and roughly eight healthy donors.

Overall study outcomes, separate from this receptor: Shorter templates might be favored by PCR, yet because patient and control samples were amplified and corrected together, any such skew would affect both groups equally. A moderate but significant shortening of TCRB CDR3 length was observed in type 1 diabetes patients in all four CD4+ subsets. Naive, central memory and regulatory TCRB repertoires appeared more similar among patients than among healthy donors. Because cDNA rather than genomic DNA was sequenced, highly expressing activated cells could have been over-represented, although no difference in activation and CD3 levels was found between groups. Fewer insertions and more nucleotide deletions at VDJ recombination sites were observed in patients with type 1 diabetes, implying thymic rearrangement abnormalities. Because the HLA sub-analyses included only small numbers of individuals, any influence of HLA type on TCRB rearrangement was left unresolved.

The entire isolated RNA was reverse transcribed using the High Capacity cDNA Reverse Transcription Kit, and thus expressed TCRB transcripts were sequenced. Deep immunoSEQ sequencing was applied to naive, central memory and regulatory T cell samples, giving an average of roughly 3.5 million total reads per sample. Sorted cells were lysed in RLT buffer and RNA was extracted with DNase-treated RNeasy Micro or Mini kits, depending on cell number. To prevent cross-contamination, each cell subset was processed individually, whereas patient and healthy donor samples were processed jointly. TCRB sequences were amplified from cDNA with the immunoSEQ multiplex PCR, producing 87-bp fragments spanning the CDR3 region. Sequencing of the amplicons was performed on the Illumina HiSeq platform. Regarding the original processing steps: PCR bias was computationally corrected using synthetic template baselines, reads within Hamming distance 2 were collapsed, and singletons that could not be merged were discarded. By aligning reads against IMGT, V, D and J genes, CDR3 length, and insertions or deletions at six rearrangement sites were assigned. Clonotype counts were normalized to sorted cell number within each subset before computing true diversity and Gini coefficients with the tcR R package. Repertoire sharing was quantified using the overlap coefficient calculated on TCRB nucleotide sequences. As a proxy for the pre-selection repertoire, out-of-frame TCRB sequences from naive cells were analyzed. TCRdb obtained this table from immuneACCESS and retained in-frame rearrangements with V and J assigned. These tables miss some clones; where compared with another copy, unresolved V genes account for less than half of the shortfall, and the remainder is unexplained. D and trimming were read from the DNA, whereas the V and J calls and clone size are those reported in that table. The sample has some 350,000 clones on record, roughly 13% of them singletons. The top ten hold roughly 0.015% of the sample.

Each donor gave one peripheral blood draw, averaging approximately 0.12 L, which was collected into heparinised tubes. Naive, central memory, regulatory and stem cell-like memory CD4+ T cells were sorted on a BD FACSAria II using a panel including CD45RO, CCR7, CD25, CD127, CD95 and CD27. All sorted populations exceeded 98% purity. PBMCs were isolated right away by Lymphoprep density gradient centrifugation and were stained directly, without culture. So that batch effects would be minimized, each experiment stained and sorted samples in pairs, pairing one healthy donor with one patient. V trim: 5 bases; J trim: 7 bases; unmatched bases: 7. The CDR3 starts with the cysteine, ends with the phenylalanine, and has 14 residues. CDR3 DNA only is kept here, 42 bases in frame from base 1. From a lookup of the germline V gene (reference sequence), CDR1 and CDR2 are LNHDA and SQIVND.

The TCR originated in a woman aged 18-29 years with type 1 diabetes. The sequenced sample consisted of naive CD4+ T cells from blood. Per the publication, the cell subset or site label means: true naive CD4+ T cells. The chain uses TRBV19 and TRBJ1-4; 7 bases in the junction line up with TRBD1. The nucleotides are TGTGCCAGTAGTTCAGGGGGTGTCGGTGAAAAACTGTTTTTT. Its product reads: CASSSGGVGEKLFF.